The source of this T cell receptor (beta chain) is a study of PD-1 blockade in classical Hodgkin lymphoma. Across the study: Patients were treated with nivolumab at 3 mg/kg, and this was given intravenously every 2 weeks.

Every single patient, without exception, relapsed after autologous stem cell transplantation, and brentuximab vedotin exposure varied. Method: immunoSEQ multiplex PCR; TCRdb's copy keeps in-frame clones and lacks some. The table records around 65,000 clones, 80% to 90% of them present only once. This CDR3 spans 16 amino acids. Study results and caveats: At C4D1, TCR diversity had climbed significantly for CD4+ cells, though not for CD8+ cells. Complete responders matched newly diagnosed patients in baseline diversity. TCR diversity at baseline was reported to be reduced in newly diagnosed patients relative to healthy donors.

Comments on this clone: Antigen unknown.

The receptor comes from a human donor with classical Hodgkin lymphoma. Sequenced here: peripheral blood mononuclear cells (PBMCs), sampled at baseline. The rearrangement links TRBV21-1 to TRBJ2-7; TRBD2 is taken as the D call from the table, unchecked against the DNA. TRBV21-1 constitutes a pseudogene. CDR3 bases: TGTGCCAGCAGCAAACGGGGGGGAACAGGGCCATACGAGCAGTACTTC. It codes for CASSKRGGTGPYEQYF.